A selection of T cell receptor beta chains follows, all from one sample in a study of OX40 agonist ivuxolimab in advanced cancers. Repertoires were generated with immunoSEQ multiplex PCR, while TCRdb's copy carries only in-frame clones and drops some. The table has about 73,000 clones, 88% seen once; the top ten hold approximately 0.8%. The source material was CD4+ or CD8+ T cells sorted from blood, sampled in a trial of the OX40 agonist ivuxolimab. These TCRs come from an adult with an advanced solid tumor such as melanoma, head and neck, liver or kidney cancer. CDR3s include the opening cysteine and the closing phenylalanine or tryptophan. A D gene is named only where the DNA matches it firmly. Where a row states a size, it is once, few, many or the class of an expanded clone; other rows omit it.

clone_size	v_call	j_call	d_call	cdr3_nt	cdr3_aa
NA	TRBV5-6	TRBJ2-4	NA	TGTGCCAGCAGCTTAGTCGCCGCTCGCGGGCTAGCCAAAAACATTCAGTACTTC	CASSLVAARGLAKNIQYF
NA	TRBV19	TRBJ2-7	NA	TGTGCCAGTTCGCAGGGGTTCGGTTACGAGCAGTACTTC	CASSQGFGYEQYF
NA	TRBV19	TRBJ1-1	TRBD1	TGTGCCAGTAGTATACCAGGGGGGAGAGGCACTGAAGCTTTCTTT	CASSIPGGRGTEAFF
NA	TRBV4-2	TRBJ2-7	NA	TGTGCCAGCAGTCGGGACAAACCTTACGAGCAGTACTTC	CASSRDKPYEQYF
NA	TRBV6-6	TRBJ2-7	NA	TGTGCCAGCAGTTACTCAGGCAGAGAGTACGAGCAGTACTTC	CASSYSGREYEQYF
NA	TRBV19	TRBJ1-1	NA	TGTGCCAGTAGGGCCTCTATAGTTAGCACTGAAGCTTTCTTT	CASRASIVSTEAFF
NA	TRBV18	TRBJ2-3	NA	TGTGCCAGCTCACAAACAGGAGATACGCAGTATTTT	CASSQTGDTQYF
NA	TRBV5-5	TRBJ1-3	NA	TGTGCCAGCAGCCCCCTACTCTACCAGGGAGCTGCTGGAAACACCATATATTTT	CASSPLLYQGAAGNTIYF
NA	TRBV30	TRBJ1-5	NA	TGTGCCTGGAGTTACAGGTTTGGTCAGCCCCAGCATTTT	CAWSYRFGQPQHF
NA	TRBV5-1	TRBJ1-2	TRBD1	TGCGCCAGCAGCCCGGACAGGGGAAGGGACTATGGCTACACCTTC	CASSPDRGRDYGYTF
NA	TRBV6-5	TRBJ2-2	TRBD1	TGTGCCAGCAGCCGGGACAGGGGAACCGGGGAGCTGTTTTTT	CASSRDRGTGELFF
NA	TRBV10-3	TRBJ2-5	TRBD2	TGTGCCATCAGTGCGCGGACTAGCGGGGGGGATCAAGAGACCCAGTACTTC	CAISARTSGGDQETQYF
NA	TRBV6-5	TRBJ1-3	NA	TGTGCCAGCTGGGACTCCTTGGGGTCTAGAAACACCATATATTTT	CASWDSLGSRNTIYF
once	TRBV11-2	TRBJ1-4	NA	TGTGCCAGCAGCCGAAGGGGTACTAATGAAAAACTGTTTTTT	CASSRRGTNEKLFF
NA	TRBV27	TRBJ1-4	NA	TGTGCCAGCAGTTTAGTGGCAGCGAGTAATGAAAAACTGTTTTTT	CASSLVAASNEKLFF
NA	TRBV2	TRBJ2-3	NA	TGTGCCAGCAGCATAAGTGGGGATACGCAGTATTTT	CASSISGDTQYF
NA	TRBV9	TRBJ2-5	TRBD1	TGTGCCAGCAGCCCCACCGAGAGGGGGCAACAAGAGACCCAGTACTTC	CASSPTERGQQETQYF
NA	TRBV10-3	TRBJ2-7	TRBD2	TGTGCCATCACTAGCGGGAGGGCCTCCTACGAGCAGTACTTC	CAITSGRASYEQYF
NA	TRBV28	TRBJ1-5	NA	TGTGCCAGCACCATACAGGGTAATCAGCCCCAGCATTTT	CASTIQGNQPQHF
NA	TRBV2	TRBJ1-5	NA	TGTGCCAGCAGTGAAGTAGGAGGCAGGGGAAATCAGCCCCAGCATTTT	CASSEVGGRGNQPQHF
NA	TRBV5-1	TRBJ2-7	NA	TGCGCCAGCAGCCCGGACAACTCCTACGAGCAGTACTTC	CASSPDNSYEQYF